The sequence of this T cell receptor (beta chain) was determined in a study of cytomegalovirus exposure and HLA in healthy donors. The V gene's germline CDR1 is SGHVS and CDR2 FNYEAQ. The CDR3 length is 17 residues. V was pared by 1 base and J by 4 bases, with 7 bases of the junction left unmatched. Healthy bone marrow donors supplied every sample. In nominal health when sampled, donors likely had unrecorded immune exposures nonetheless. Whole-study results and caveats: Among TCR beta chains, those listed as cytomegalovirus-associated numbered over 150. Accurate predictions that matched the HLA-A and HLA-B alleles of most subjects were reportedly made from TCR beta sequences.

In the PCR, 60 Vbeta and 13 Jbeta primers were used. Data came from immunoSEQ multiplex PCR; TCRdb stores just in-frame clones and leaves some out. The table has around 94,000 clones, over 70% seen once; the top ten hold 4.5% to 5%. Concerning this clone itself: Its antigen is not known.

The V gene is TRBV7-6, the J gene TRBJ2-5; TRBD2 agrees at 12 bases. What was sequenced was PBMCs. This TCR came from a woman in her thirties or forties in good health and CMV-seronegative. CDR3 loop: CASSLGTGTSGRETQYF. CDR3 DNA sequence: TGTGCCAGCAGCTTAGGTACCGGGACTAGCGGGCGAGAGACCCAGTACTTC. Together with reference TRBV7-6 and TRBJ2-5, the CDR3 gives the full variable domain: GAGVSQSPRYKVTKRGQDVALRCDPISGHVSLYWYRQALGQGPEFLTYFNYEAQQDKSGLPNDRFSAERPEGSISTLTIQRTEQRDSAMYRCASSLGTGTSGRETQYFGPGTRLLVL.